A selection of T cell receptor beta chains follows, all from one sample in a study of blood T cell repertoires in COVID-19. The method was immunoSEQ multiplex PCR; TCRdb's version includes in-frame clones alone and lacks a portion of them. The data hold around 160,000 clones, with about 81% observed a single time. Sequencing was performed on peripheral blood. These receptors were collected from a man in his sixties with active or convalescent COVID-19. Both conserved end residues are part of each CDR3. D genes are given only for firm matches.

v_call: TRBV11-2; d_call: NA; j_call: TRBJ2-5; cdr3_aa: CASSLNGQETQYF; cdr3_nt: TGTGCCAGCAGCTTAAACGGGCAAGAGACCCAGTACTTC
v_call: TRBV7-7; d_call: TRBD1; j_call: TRBJ2-5; cdr3_aa: CASSSPGQGSGAETQYF; cdr3_nt: TGTGCCAGCAGCTCGCCGGGACAGGGTAGTGGTGCGGAGACCCAGTACTTC
v_call: TRBV10-3; d_call: NA; j_call: TRBJ2-7; cdr3_aa: CAIRTGSYEQYF; cdr3_nt: TGTGCCATCAGAACAGGATCCTACGAGCAGTACTTC
v_call: TRBV5-4; d_call: NA; j_call: TRBJ1-2; cdr3_aa: CASSLGRISYGYTF; cdr3_nt: TGTGCCAGCAGCTTGGGGCGGATTAGCTATGGCTACACCTTC
v_call: TRBV5-1; d_call: TRBD2; j_call: TRBJ2-1; cdr3_aa: CASLTSGSSNEQFF; cdr3_nt: TGCGCCAGCCTTACTAGCGGGAGTTCTAATGAGCAGTTCTTC
v_call: TRBV11-2; d_call: TRBD2; j_call: TRBJ2-3; cdr3_aa: CASSLRGGRGADTQYF; cdr3_nt: TGTGCCAGCAGCTTACGTGGCGGGAGAGGGGCAGATACGCAGTATTTT
v_call: TRBV28; d_call: NA; j_call: TRBJ1-5; cdr3_aa: CASSFGRVSNQPQHF; cdr3_nt: TGTGCCAGCAGTTTTGGCAGGGTGAGCAATCAGCCCCAGCATTTT
v_call: TRBV5-1; d_call: TRBD2; j_call: TRBJ2-5; cdr3_aa: CASSLNGGGRQETQYF; cdr3_nt: TGCGCCAGCAGCTTGAATGGCGGGGGGCGTCAAGAGACCCAGTACTTC
v_call: TRBV7-7; d_call: TRBD1; j_call: TRBJ1-1; cdr3_aa: CASSPRTGGAGTEAFF; cdr3_nt: TGTGCCAGCAGCCCGAGGACAGGGGGCGCGGGCACTGAAGCTTTCTTT
v_call: TRBV27; d_call: TRBD1; j_call: TRBJ2-6; cdr3_aa: CASSLLGQGPGANVLTF; cdr3_nt: TGTGCCAGCAGTTTGTTGGGACAGGGCCCTGGGGCCAACGTCCTGACTTTC
v_call: TRBV18; d_call: NA; j_call: TRBJ2-5; cdr3_aa: CASSPSRETQYF; cdr3_nt: TGTGCCAGCTCGCCCTCGAGAGAGACCCAGTACTTC
v_call: TRBV4-1; d_call: NA; j_call: TRBJ1-2; cdr3_aa: CASSQEGTRYGYTF; cdr3_nt: TGCGCCAGCAGCCAAGAGGGGACTCGGTATGGCTACACCTTC
v_call: TRBV10-3; d_call: TRBD1; j_call: TRBJ1-4; cdr3_aa: CAISERRTGKGEKLFF; cdr3_nt: TGTGCCATCAGTGAACGGAGGACAGGGAAAGGGGAAAAACTGTTTTTT